The following is a T cell receptor (beta chain) sequence with its context. The sample belongs to a study of early T cells in non-severe SARS-CoV-2 infection. V lost 7 bases, J lost 1 base, and 6 bases stayed unmatched. Germline V lookup: CDR1 LNHDA, CDR2 SQIVND (reference sequence). The CDR3 runs 14 residues. Tagging with unique molecular identifiers was applied to individual cDNA molecules. One entry per CDR3 protein results from TCRdb running MiXCR on the 5' RACE reads. In the table there are fewer than 80,000 distinct CDR3 sequences, about 12% of which are singletons. The sample consisted of whole blood, taken at baseline. The clonotype originates from an adult who was a healthcare worker with PCR-confirmed SARS-CoV-2 infection or an uninfected control (not recorded which). The donor label of this sample is uncertain. The gene calls are TRBV19 and TRBJ1-2; TRBD1 agrees at 7 bases. CDR3: CASTQRDSNYGYTF. The DNA of the CDR3 is TGTGCCAGTACCCAAAGGGACAGTAACTATGGCTACACCTTC.